The 12 T cell receptor beta chains given below trace back to one sample, sequenced in a study of blood T cells in healthy people across ages. Together with a sample-barcoded 5' primer, a J-beta primer mix was included in a second PCR lasting about 7 to 11 cycles. One entry per CDR3 protein results from TCRdb running MiXCR on the 5' RACE reads. In the table there are 540,000 or so distinct CDR3 sequences, approximately 30% of which are singletons. Sequencing used blood. All receptors derive from a woman in her 70s in good health.

This clonotype was counted a few times. The CDR3 DNA reads TGTGCCAGCAGCTTAGATCACTATCAGCCCCAGCATTTT. Its translation: CASSLDHYQPQHF. This sequence joins TRBV11-2 and TRBJ1-5; no definite D call. V shed 0 bases and J shed 5 bases, with 5 bases lying between them. CDR3 length: 13 amino acids. The germline V gene encodes CDR1 SGHAT and CDR2 FQNNGV.

The V call is TRBV15, the J call TRBJ2-3; TRBD2 might be the D (5 bases). V was clipped by 1 base and J by 3 bases, with 8 bases between them. In germline, CDR1 is LNHNV, CDR2 YYDKDF (reference sequence). This CDR3 is 14 amino acids long. CDR3 loop: CATSRVGGTDTQYF. DNA of the CDR3: TGTGCCACCAGCAGAGTTGGCGGGACAGATACGCAGTATTTT.

In this sample, this clonotype turned up a few times. With a much larger clone just one base away, this may be a read error. The gene calls are TRBV10-3 and TRBJ1-4; the D is unclear. The CDR3 spans 14 residues. Germline V gene lookup returns CDR1 ENHRY and CDR2 SYGVKD. This CDR3 reads CAISAVATNEELFF. For the CDR3, the DNA is TGTGCCATCAGTGCGGTTGCAACTAATGAAGAACTGTTTTTT.

This clonotype was detected a few times. The chain combines TRBV12-3 or TRBV12-4 with TRBJ1-5, with a weak D call TRBD1 (5 bases). V lost 9 bases and J 4 bases, leaving 19 bases between the germline ends. CDR3 length equals 15 residues. This chain's CDR3 is CASGHGADENQPQHF. CDR3 DNA: TGTGCCAGTGGCCATGGGGCAGACGAAAATCAGCCCCAGCATTTT.

This clonotype was seen many times. The chain recombines TRBV29-1 with TRBJ2-3; D is unresolved. Germline values: CDR1 SQVTM, CDR2 ANQGSEA. The CDR3 spans 11 residues. V lost 4 bases and J lost 0, with 2 bases in between. The CDR3 loop is CSVASTDTQYF. The CDR3 DNA reads as TGCAGCGTTGCTAGCACAGATACGCAGTATTTT.

The chain joins TRBV29-1 to TRBJ1-4; no firm D call. The CDR3 loop spans 14 amino acids. The germline V gene encodes CDR1 SQVTM and CDR2 ANQGSEA. V shed 7 bases and J shed 6 bases, with 18 bases lying between them. Here the CDR3 DNA reads TGCAGCGCAATAGACGACGGGGTTCATGAAAAACTGTTTTTT. Its protein product is CSAIDDGVHEKLFF.

With regard to this clonotype: At one boundary the junction diverges from the germline segment, which might be a read error. V and J are TRBV4-2 and TRBJ1-2; maybe TRBD1 (6 bases). The CDR3 consists of 16 residues. The germline V gene encodes CDR1 LGHNA and CDR2 YNFKEQ. The CDR3 protein is CASSQEGGRSFYDYTF. CDR3 DNA sequence: TGTGCCAGCAGCCAAGAGGGGGGCAGGTCCTTCTATGACTACACCTTC.

On this clonotype itself: A junction boundary mismatches the germline segment, possibly from a read error. This chain connects TRBV7-3 to TRBJ2-2; the match to TRBD1 covers 8 bases. CDR1 is SGHTA and CDR2 is FQGTGA in the germline V gene. The CDR3 extends over 16 amino acids. The CDR3 DNA is TGTGCCAGCAGCCCCCCAGGGGGCGAGAACGCCGGGGAGCTGTTTTTT. Its protein product is CASSPPGGENAGELFF.

This clonotype was detected only a few times. J is TRBJ1-1 and V is TRBV2; D gene unclear. The germline gives CDR1 SNHLY, CDR2 FYNNEI. CDR3 length: 14 amino acids. V was cut by 1 base and J by 5 bases, with 11 bases left in between. Written as DNA, the CDR3 is TGTGCCAGCAGTGAAGAGATCTATCGGACTGAAGCTTTCTTT. Translating it yields CASSEEIYRTEAFF.

This clonotype showed up just a few times. The chain uses TRBV7-8 and TRBJ1-2, with D perhaps TRBD1 (5 bases). Deletions cut 4 bases from V and 8 bases from J, with 17 bases between. Germline V gene lookup returns CDR1 SGHVS and CDR2 FQNEAQ. The CDR3 sequence is 14 residues long. The DNA of the CDR3 is TGTGCCAGCAGCTCTAGCGGAAGGGGTGGAGGCTACACCTTC. Translation: CASSSSGRGGGYTF. Full variable domain (missing parts from reference TRBV7-8 and TRBJ1-2): GAGVSQSPRYKVAKRGQDVALRCDPISGHVSLFWYQQALGQGPEFLTYFQNEAQLDKSGLPSDRFFAERPEGSVSTLKIQRTQQEDSAVYLCASSSSGRGGGYTFGSGTRLTVV.

The chain links TRBV5-1 to TRBJ2-6, with a tentative D call TRBD1 (5 bases). With 5 bases removed from V and 2 bases from J, the gap between germline ends came to 11 bases. The CDR3 has 15 residues. Looked up from germline, CDR1 is SGHRS and CDR2 is YFSETQ. The CDR3 nucleotides are TGCGCCAGCAGTCCAGGGTCGACTGGGGCCAACGTCCTGACTTTC. Amino acids: CASSPGSTGANVLTF.

CDR3 amino acids: CASTRGANEKLFF. The CDR3 nucleotides are TGTGCCAGCACCCGAGGGGCGAATGAAAAACTGTTTTTT. The chain carries TRBV7-2 and TRBJ1-4, with D possibly being TRBD1 (5 bases). Per the germline V gene, CDR1 is SGHTA and CDR2 is FQGNSA. The CDR3 sequence is 13 residues long. Trimming left V 7 bases short and J 5 bases short, with 11 bases between.